The 31 T cell receptor beta chains below were found in one sample sequenced in a study of OX40 agonist ivuxolimab in advanced cancers. Only in-frame clones appear in the TCRdb table, and some are missing; sequencing was by immunoSEQ multiplex PCR. Of tens of thousands of clones in the sample, about 90% were seen once. Sequencing was performed on CD4+ or CD8+ T cells sorted from blood, taken in a trial of the OX40 agonist ivuxolimab. The receptors here all came from an adult with an advanced solid tumor such as melanoma, head and neck, liver or kidney cancer.

The chain links TRBV27 to TRBJ1-2; D may be TRBD1 (5 bases). Looked up from germline, CDR1 is MNHEY and CDR2 is SMNVEV (reference sequence). This CDR3 spans 14 amino acids. Trimming left V 3 bases short and J 10 bases short, with 18 bases between. CDR3 nucleotide sequence: TGTGCCAGCAGTTTGATAAGGGCTGGGGCTGACTACACCTTC. The encoded protein is CASSLIRAGADYTF.

The chain carries TRBV25-1 and TRBJ1-1, with 8 bases fitting TRBD1. The CDR3 consists of 14 residues. The germline CDR1 and CDR2 sequences are MGHDK and SYGVNS. The V and J ends lost 5 bases and 4 bases, in that order; junction bases with no gene match: 6. CDR3 sequence (DNA): TGTGCCAGCAGTCCAGGGGGCTGGGGCACTGAAGCTTTCTTT. It encodes CASSPGGWGTEAFF.

This CDR3 is CASSQGGTGLDTQYF. The CDR3 region has the DNA TGTGCCAGCAGCCAAGGAGGGACAGGGCTAGATACGCAGTATTTT. The rearrangement uses TRBV11-3 and TRBJ2-3, with TRBD1 matching over 9 bases. Germline V lookup: CDR1 SGHNT, CDR2 YENEEA. This CDR3 is 15 amino acids long. With 5 bases clipped from V and 5 bases from J, the junction kept 8 bases outside the gene matches.

V usage is TRBV5-4 and J usage is TRBJ1-6; possible D gene TRBD1, 5 bases. Trimming pared 1 base from V and 9 bases from J, leaving 11 bases between. CDR3 length: 14 amino acids. Germline CDR1 and CDR2: SGHNT and YYREEE (reference sequence). The CDR3 nucleotides are TGTGCCAGCAGCTTGTCCAGGGTGGGTTCACCCCTCCACTTT. The encoded protein is CASSLSRVGSPLHF.

V is TRBV6-6 and J is TRBJ1-4; 7 positions match TRBD1. The V segment lost 10 bases and the J segment 5 bases; nucleotides outside the gene matches: 7. CDR1 is MNHNY and CDR2 is SVGAGI in the germline V gene (reference sequence). The CDR3 runs to 13 residues. The CDR3 DNA is TGTGCCAACTCCGGGACAGCAAATGAAAAACTGTTTTTT. Its protein is CANSGTANEKLFF.

The chain recombines TRBV2 with TRBJ1-5; D is perhaps TRBD1 (6 bases). The CDR3 covers 13 residues. Trimming took off 7 bases at V and 6 bases at J, with 13 bases between the two ends. Germline loops: CDR1 SNHLY, CDR2 FYNNEI. The CDR3 DNA sequence: TGTGCCAGCACTACAGGGTCTGCTCAGCCCCAGCATTTT. Its translation: CASTTGSAQPQHF.

The gene calls are TRBV7-6 and TRBJ2-7; TRBD1 matches 7 bases. V was clipped by 1 base and J by 1 base; unmatched bases: 4. There are 15 residues in the CDR3. The germline V gene has CDR1 SGHVS and CDR2 FNYEAQ. The CDR3 here is CASSLGTGESYEQYF. As DNA, the CDR3 is TGTGCCAGCAGCTTAGGGACAGGCGAATCCTACGAGCAGTACTTC.

This clone was detected only once. The chain employs TRBV7-9 and TRBJ2-7; 8 nucleotides line up with TRBD1. There are 17 residues in the CDR3. The V gene's germline CDR1 is SEHNR and CDR2 FQNEAQ (reference sequence). The junction had 20 bases not matched to a gene; V was cut back by 4 bases and J by 9 bases. CDR3 coding DNA: TGTGCCAGCAGCTCACGCGATCTCGACAGGGGATCTGGGGTGCAGTACTTC. It specifies CASSSRDLDRGSGVQYF.

A single count supports this clone. This chain uses TRBV6-5 with TRBJ1-5, with D possibly being TRBD1 (5 bases). The V and J ends lost 0 bases and 3 bases respectively, with 12 bases between them. Germline loops: CDR1 MNHEY, CDR2 SVGAGI. The CDR3 runs 16 residues. The CDR3 nucleotides are TGTGCCAGCAGTTACTCGTGGCAGGGCGACAATCAGCCCCAGCATTTT. Amino acid sequence: CASSYSWQGDNQPQHF.

The CDR3 nucleotides are TGTGCCAGCAGCGTAGGGGCAGGGGTAGAGGAGCAGTACTTC. This translates into CASSVGAGVEEQYF. V gene TRBV9 combines with J gene TRBJ2-7; perhaps TRBD1 as D (6 bases). Trimming left V 0 bases short and J 7 bases short, with 14 bases between. CDR1 and CDR2 from the germline V gene are SGDLS and YYNGEE. This CDR3 region has 14 residues.

The rearrangement joins TRBV28 to TRBJ1-4; unclear D gene. Trimming took off 6 bases at V and 10 bases at J, with 12 bases between the two ends. The germline V gene encodes CDR1 MDHEN and CDR2 SYDVKM. There are 12 residues in the CDR3. The CDR3 DNA is TGTGCCAGCAGCCTCCCCCGGGGAAAACTGTTTTTT. This translates into CASSLPRGKLFF.

The chain uses TRBV5-8 and TRBJ2-5, with TRBD2 matching 11 bases. V shed 0 bases, J shed 2 bases, and the junction held 0 bases outside the gene matches. Germline V gene lookup returns CDR1 SGHTS and CDR2 YDEGEE. This CDR3 is built from 15 residues. This chain's CDR3 is CASSLGLAGQETQYF. Written as DNA, the CDR3 is TGTGCCAGCAGCTTGGGACTAGCGGGACAAGAGACCCAGTACTTC.

This clone is a singleton in its sample. The rearrangement links TRBV30 to TRBJ2-2; tentative D call: TRBD2 (5 bases). Between the trimmed V and J ends, which lost 4 bases and 5 bases, there was a span of 17 bases. Germline values: CDR1 GTSNPN, CDR2 SVGIG (reference sequence). The CDR3 has 15 residues. For the CDR3, the DNA is TGTGCCTGGATCCCCGGGGTTCGGGTTACCGGGGAGCTGTTTTTT. It encodes CAWIPGVRVTGELFF. Drawing the rest from reference TRBV30 and TRBJ2-2, the complete variable domain is SQTIHQWPATLVQPVGSPLSLECTVEGTSNPNLYWYRQAAGRGLQLLFYSVGIGQISSEVPQNLSASRPQDRQFILSSKKLLLSDSGFYLCAWIPGVRVTGELFFGEGSRLTVL.

The CDR3 nucleotides are TGTGCCAGCAGCTTACCTGGACAGGGAGACTATGGCTACACCTTC. Its protein is CASSLPGQGDYGYTF. V gene TRBV7-9 combines with J gene TRBJ1-2; 8 bases match TRBD1. V lost 2 bases to trimming and J lost 3 bases; unmatched junction nucleotides: 5. CDR3 length: 15 residues. CDR1 is SEHNR, CDR2 FQNEAQ, per germline (reference sequence).

The chain employs TRBV7-9 and TRBJ1-1; D is perhaps TRBD1 (5 bases). This CDR3 spans 13 amino acids. With 3 bases removed from V and 2 bases from J, the gap between germline ends came to 7 bases. Germline V lookup: CDR1 SEHNR, CDR2 FQNEAQ (reference sequence). The chain's CDR3 is CASSFQGNTEAFF. CDR3 DNA sequence: TGTGCCAGCAGCTTCCAGGGAAACACTGAAGCTTTCTTT.

This chain connects TRBV25-1 to TRBJ2-7; 15 bases line up with TRBD2. Germline trimming cut 1 base from V and 3 bases from J; bases unmatched to any gene: 4. This CDR3 has 17 residues. Germline loops: CDR1 MGHDK, CDR2 SYGVNS. CDR3 sequence (DNA): TGTGCCAGCAGTGAATCCGGGACTAGCGGGGGGTTCTACGAGCAGTACTTC. It translates to CASSESGTSGGFYEQYF.

The V call is TRBV27, the J call TRBJ2-5, with D possibly TRBD2 on 5 matching bases. Trimming cost V 2 bases and J 2 bases, with 9 bases left between them. There are 14 residues in the CDR3. Germline V gene lookup returns CDR1 MNHEY and CDR2 SMNVEV (reference sequence). CDR3 sequence: CASSLVGDQETQYF. The CDR3 coding sequence is TGTGCCAGCAGTTTAGTGGGAGATCAAGAGACCCAGTACTTC.

The chain recombines TRBV7-9 with TRBJ2-1; tentative D call: TRBD1 (5 bases). The V end lost 1 base, the J end lost 4 bases, and 14 bases lay between the germline ends. Germline loops: CDR1 SEHNR, CDR2 FQNEAQ (reference sequence). This CDR3 contains 16 residues. For the CDR3, the DNA is TGTGCCAGCAGCTTAGTAGGGGCGGCACTATACAATGAGCAGTTCTTC. Amino acids: CASSLVGAALYNEQFF.

This chain joins TRBV6-5 and TRBJ2-7; D ambiguous. Looked up from germline, CDR1 is MNHEY and CDR2 is SVGAGI. V gave up 3 bases and J gave up 5 bases, with 8 bases separating them. The CDR3 length is 12 residues. As DNA, the CDR3 is TGTGCCAGCAGTTATGGGTCGGACGAGCAGTACTTC. This encodes CASSYGSDEQYF.

The V and J genes are TRBV27 and TRBJ2-7; no definite D call. The CDR3 contains 15 residues. V was cut by 4 bases and J by 3 bases, with 16 bases left in between. Germline values: CDR1 MNHEY, CDR2 SMNVEV (reference sequence). The DNA for the CDR3 is TGTGCCAGCAGTTCACCCCCTCCTTACTTCTACGAGCAGTACTTC. It specifies CASSSPPPYFYEQYF.

This sequence joins TRBV30 and TRBJ2-2; weak D call: TRBD1 (6 bases). Per germline, CDR1 GTSNPN and CDR2 SVGIG (reference sequence). Trimming left V 5 bases short and J 5 bases short, with 9 bases between. CDR3 length: 12 residues. CDR3 DNA: TGTGCCTGGGGGACACTTACCGGGGAGCTGTTTTTT. Residues: CAWGTLTGELFF.

This chain uses TRBV6-4 with TRBJ2-6; D not resolved. V lost 0 bases and J lost 0, with 3 bases in between. The germline V gene encodes CDR1 MRHNA and CDR2 SNTAGT. This CDR3 contains 15 residues. Here the CDR3 DNA reads TGTGCCAGCAGTGACTCAAGCTCTGGGGCCAACGTCCTGACTTTC. As protein: CASSDSSSGANVLTF.

V is TRBV9 and J is TRBJ2-1, with D perhaps matching TRBD2 (6 bases). CDR1 and CDR2 from the germline V gene are SGDLS and YYNGEE. CDR3 size: 12 residues. V dropped 7 bases and J dropped 6 bases, with 11 bases sitting between them. The CDR3 region is CASGSGPNEQFF. In nucleotides, the CDR3 is TGTGCCAGCGGTAGCGGTCCCAATGAGCAGTTCTTC. Supplemented by reference TRBV9 and TRBJ2-1, the full variable domain reads DSGVTQTPKHLITATGQRVTLRCSPRSGDLSVYWYQQSLDQGLQFLIQYYNGEERAKGNILERFSAQQFPDLHSELNLSSLELGDSALYFCASGSGPNEQFFGPGTRLTVL.

The V gene is TRBV6-5, the J gene TRBJ1-1; 7 positions agree with TRBD1. In germline, CDR1 is MNHEY, CDR2 SVGAGI. There are 13 residues in the CDR3. V lost 4 bases to trimming and J lost 4 bases; unmatched junction nucleotides: 3. CDR3 region: CASSWQGGTEAFF. The DNA for the CDR3 is TGTGCCAGCAGTTGGCAGGGGGGCACTGAAGCTTTCTTT.

The rearrangement links TRBV13 to TRBJ2-5; D gene uncertain. V lost 4 bases and J lost 4, with 13 bases in between. CDR3 size: 14 residues. CDR1 and CDR2 (germline): PRHDT, FYEKMQ (reference sequence). The CDR3 bases are TGTGCCAGCAGCTCACGTCTGGTCCCAGAGACCCAGTACTTC. It yields the protein CASSSRLVPETQYF.

V is TRBV9 and J is TRBJ2-7; 7 bases are a match to TRBD2. Trimming cost V 4 bases and J 4 bases; bases outside gene matches: 14. This CDR3 has 16 amino acids. The germline V gene encodes CDR1 SGDLS and CDR2 YYNGEE. CDR3 sequence (DNA): TGTGCCAGCAGCTCCCCTCGTGGGGGGGGTGAGTACGAGCAGTACTTC. Its translation: CASSSPRGGGEYEQYF.

V is TRBV11-2 and J is TRBJ1-3, with no clear D. This CDR3 has 12 amino acids. Trimming stripped 1 base from V and 6 bases from J, with 4 bases between. The germline gives CDR1 SGHAT, CDR2 FQNNGV. This chain's CDR3 is CASSLVQNTIYF. The CDR3 nucleotides are TGTGCCAGCAGCTTAGTGCAAAACACCATATATTTT.

This chain connects TRBV7-6 to TRBJ2-2; the D gene is possibly TRBD1 (5 bases). V was clipped by 4 bases and J by 7 bases, with 16 bases between them. The length of the CDR3 is 15 residues. The germline CDR1 and CDR2 sequences are SGHVS and FNYEAQ. The CDR3 sequence is CASSSPPQGNGELFF. CDR3 DNA: TGTGCCAGCAGCTCTCCCCCGCAGGGTAACGGGGAGCTGTTTTTT.

V usage is TRBV7-9 and J usage is TRBJ2-7; the D is unclear. The V gene's germline CDR1 is SEHNR and CDR2 FQNEAQ (reference sequence). The CDR3 contains 14 residues. V was trimmed by 5 bases and J by 3 bases, leaving 14 bases between them. DNA of the CDR3: TGTGCCAGCAGCACACGGGTCGACTTCTACGAGCAGTACTTC. As protein: CASSTRVDFYEQYF.

The CDR3 region has the DNA TGTGCCAGCAGCCTTGGTCCCACAGATACGCAGTATTTT. Protein sequence: CASSLGPTDTQYF. The gene calls are TRBV7-9 and TRBJ2-3, with no clear D. V was cut by 5 bases and J by 2 bases, with 8 bases left in between. The germline CDR1 and CDR2 sequences are SEHNR and FQNEAQ (reference sequence). This CDR3 has 13 residues.

The V and J genes are TRBV6-6 and TRBJ2-7; D might be TRBD2 (5 bases). The V end was cut by 2 bases, the J end by 3 bases, with 11 bases between. Germline V lookup: CDR1 MNHNY, CDR2 SVGAGI (reference sequence). The CDR3 contains 14 residues. The CDR3 DNA reads TGTGCCAGCAGTTACGGGAGTCACTACTACGAGCAGTACTTC. Translating gives CASSYGSHYYEQYF.